This record looks at one TCR beta chain sequence and its context. This clonotype was observed once. Its antigen remains undetermined. Base qualities are not at hand, and no much larger clone is one base apart. A lone read offers only weak evidence. The data belong to a study of T cell repertoires in cytomegalovirus infection (dated 2019 in TCRdb). For the wider study: The HLA type of each donor mattered for the analysis, because public TCR beta signatures pointed to carriage of CMV infection along with the matching HLA type. What the authors observed across the whole study: Carriers of CMV infection plus the relevant HLA type were discriminated by the cumulative frequency of public TCR beta family members in the study cohort and in an independent approximately 400-donor cohort. In the ex vivo response, HLA-C-restricted CMV-specific TCR beta clonotypes were dominant, and in two of eight donors the single most frequent clonotype came from this HLA-C-restricted group.

CDR1 and CDR2, looked up from the germline V gene (reference sequence), are DFQATT and SNEGSKA. Counted from cysteine to phenylalanine, this CDR3 has 17 amino acids. Kept here is only the CDR3 DNA, which spans 51 bases and is read in frame from base 1. V was cut back by 5 bases and J by 5 bases, leaving a gap of 25 bases between them. The sequencer listed for this sample is Illumina HiSeq 1500. TCRdb trimmed public reads at Q25 via fastp, called clones via MiXCR and kept in-frame beta chains. Each entry is one CDR3 protein sequence, shown with its most common DNA and genes. A total of over 85,000 distinct CDR3 sequences appear in this sample, approximately 17% of them only once. The ten largest clones represent 8% of the sample.

Sequencing was performed on PBMCs. The V and J genes are TRBV20-1 and TRBJ2-4; too little of a D gene remains to name it. The origin of this receptor is a human donor in good health (CMV status not recorded). Some clones in this sample may be carry-over from other donors' samples. The DNA sequence is as follows: TGCAGTGCTTTCCCCCCCGACTGGGTTCTTCCCCAAAACATTCAGTACTTC. It specifies CSAFPPDWVLPQNIQYF.